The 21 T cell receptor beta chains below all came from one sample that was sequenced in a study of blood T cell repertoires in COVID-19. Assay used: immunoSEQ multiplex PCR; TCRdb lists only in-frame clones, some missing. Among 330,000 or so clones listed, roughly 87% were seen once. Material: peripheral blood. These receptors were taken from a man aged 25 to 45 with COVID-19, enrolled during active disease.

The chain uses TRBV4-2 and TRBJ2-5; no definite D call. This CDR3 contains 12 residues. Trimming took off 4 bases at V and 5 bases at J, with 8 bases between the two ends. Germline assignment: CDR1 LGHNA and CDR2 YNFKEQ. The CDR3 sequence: CASSLPEETQYF. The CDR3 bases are TGTGCCAGCAGCCTCCCCGAGGAGACCCAGTACTTC.

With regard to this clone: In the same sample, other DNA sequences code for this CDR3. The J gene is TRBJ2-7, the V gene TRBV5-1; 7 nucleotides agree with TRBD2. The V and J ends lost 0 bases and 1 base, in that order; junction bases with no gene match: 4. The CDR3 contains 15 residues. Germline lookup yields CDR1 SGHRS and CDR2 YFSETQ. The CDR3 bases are TGCGCCAGCAGCTTGGTAGCTAGCGGATCCTACGAGCAGTACTTC. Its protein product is CASSLVASGSYEQYF.

Here the CDR3 reads CASSPTTGGRDYGYTF. The CDR3 nucleotides are TGTGCCAGCTCACCCACAACAGGGGGCAGGGACTATGGCTACACCTTC. The chain carries TRBV18 and TRBJ1-2, with 9 bases identical to TRBD1. CDR1 KGHSH and CDR2 LQKENI come from the germline V gene. This CDR3 spans 16 amino acids. J lost 3 bases, V lost 3 bases, and 8 bases had no gene match.

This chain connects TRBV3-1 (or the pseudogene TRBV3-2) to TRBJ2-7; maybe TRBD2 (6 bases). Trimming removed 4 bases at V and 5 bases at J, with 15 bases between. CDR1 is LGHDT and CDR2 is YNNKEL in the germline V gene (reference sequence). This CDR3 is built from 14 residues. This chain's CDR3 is CASSPWGRMDEQYF. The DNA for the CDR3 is TGTGCCAGCAGCCCATGGGGGAGGATGGACGAGCAGTACTTC.

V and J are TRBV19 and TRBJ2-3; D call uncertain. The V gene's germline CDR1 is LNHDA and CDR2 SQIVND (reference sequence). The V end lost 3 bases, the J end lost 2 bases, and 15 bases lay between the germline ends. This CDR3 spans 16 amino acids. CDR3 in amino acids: CASSIRRAEITDTQYF. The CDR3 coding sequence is TGTGCCAGTAGTATCCGGCGCGCGGAAATCACAGATACGCAGTATTTT. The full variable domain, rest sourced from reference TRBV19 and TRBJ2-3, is DGGITQSPKYLFRKEGQNVTLSCEQNLNHDAMYWYRQDPGQGLRLIYYSQIVNDFQKGDIAEGYSVSREKKESFPLTVTSAQKNPTAFYLCASSIRRAEITDTQYFGPGTRLTVL.

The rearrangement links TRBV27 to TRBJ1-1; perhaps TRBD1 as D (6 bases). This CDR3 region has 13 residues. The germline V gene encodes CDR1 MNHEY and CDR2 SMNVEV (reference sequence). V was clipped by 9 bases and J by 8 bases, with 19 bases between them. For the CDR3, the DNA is TGTGCCAGTCATTCGACAGGAAGGGGAGAAGCTTTCTTT. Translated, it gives CASHSTGRGEAFF.

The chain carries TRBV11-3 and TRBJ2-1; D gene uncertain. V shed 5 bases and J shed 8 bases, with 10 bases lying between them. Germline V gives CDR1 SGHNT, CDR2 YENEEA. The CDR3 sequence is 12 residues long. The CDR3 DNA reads TGTGCCAGCAGCGTCATGGGCGATGAGCAGTTCTTC. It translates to CASSVMGDEQFF.

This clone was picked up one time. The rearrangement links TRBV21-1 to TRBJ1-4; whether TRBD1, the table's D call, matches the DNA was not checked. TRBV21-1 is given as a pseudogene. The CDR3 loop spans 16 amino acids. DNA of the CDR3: TGTGCCAGCAGCAAAGTCTCGACAGCCTTAAATGAAAAACTGTTTTTT. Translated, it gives CASSKVSTALNEKLFF.

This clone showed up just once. The CDR3 loop reads CASSQDWDRSNTEAFF. As DNA, the CDR3 is TGTGCCAGCAGCCAAGATTGGGACAGGTCGAACACTGAAGCTTTCTTT. The chain has TRBV3-1 (or the pseudogene TRBV3-2) and TRBJ1-1; 8 bases align to TRBD1. The germline CDR1 and CDR2 sequences are LGHDT and YNNKEL (reference sequence). The CDR3 is made up of 16 amino acids. Trimming cost V 0 bases and J 1 base; bases outside gene matches: 4.

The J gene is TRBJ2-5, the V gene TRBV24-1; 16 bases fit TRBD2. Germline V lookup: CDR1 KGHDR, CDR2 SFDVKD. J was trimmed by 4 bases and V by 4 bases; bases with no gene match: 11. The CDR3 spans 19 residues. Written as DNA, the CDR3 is TGTGCCACCAGTGACCACTTTCCCGGGACTAGCGGGAGGGTAGAGACCCAGTACTTC. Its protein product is CATSDHFPGTSGRVETQYF.

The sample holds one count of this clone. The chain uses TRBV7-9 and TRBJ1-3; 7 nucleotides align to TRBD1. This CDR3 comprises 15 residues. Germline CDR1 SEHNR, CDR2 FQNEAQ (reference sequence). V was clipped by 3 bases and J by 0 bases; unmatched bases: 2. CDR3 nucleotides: TGTGCCAGCAGCTTCGACAGGGACTCTGGAAACACCATATATTTT. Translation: CASSFDRDSGNTIYF.

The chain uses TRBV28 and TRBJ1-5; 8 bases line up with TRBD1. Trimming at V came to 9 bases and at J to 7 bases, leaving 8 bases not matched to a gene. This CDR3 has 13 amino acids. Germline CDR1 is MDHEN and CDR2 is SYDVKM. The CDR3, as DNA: TGTGCCAGTATTGCGGACAGGGAACAGCCCCAGCATTTT. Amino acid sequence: CASIADREQPQHF.

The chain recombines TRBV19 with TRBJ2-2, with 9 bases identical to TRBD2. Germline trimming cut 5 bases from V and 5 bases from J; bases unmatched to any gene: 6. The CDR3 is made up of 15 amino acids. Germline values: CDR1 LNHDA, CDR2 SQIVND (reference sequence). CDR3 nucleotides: TGTGCCAGTAGTTGGGCTAGCGGGGTTACCGGGGAGCTGTTTTTT. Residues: CASSWASGVTGELFF. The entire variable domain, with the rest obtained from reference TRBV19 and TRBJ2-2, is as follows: DGGITQSPKYLFRKEGQNVTLSCEQNLNHDAMYWYRQDPGQGLRLIYYSQIVNDFQKGDIAEGYSVSREKKESFPLTVTSAQKNPTAFYLCASSWASGVTGELFFGEGSRLTVL.

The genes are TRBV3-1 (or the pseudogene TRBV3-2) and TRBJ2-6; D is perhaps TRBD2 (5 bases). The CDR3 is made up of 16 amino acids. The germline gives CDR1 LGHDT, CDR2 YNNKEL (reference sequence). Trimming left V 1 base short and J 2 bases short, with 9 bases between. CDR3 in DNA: TGTGCCAGCAGCCAAGCTTCCGGGGCTGGGGCCAACGTCCTGACTTTC. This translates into CASSQASGAGANVLTF.

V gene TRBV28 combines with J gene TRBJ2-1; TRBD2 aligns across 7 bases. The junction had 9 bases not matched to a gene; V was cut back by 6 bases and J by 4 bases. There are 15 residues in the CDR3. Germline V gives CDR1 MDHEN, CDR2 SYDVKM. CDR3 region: CASSGGGELYNEQFF. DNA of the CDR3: TGTGCCAGCAGCGGGGGAGGGGAATTGTACAATGAGCAGTTCTTC.

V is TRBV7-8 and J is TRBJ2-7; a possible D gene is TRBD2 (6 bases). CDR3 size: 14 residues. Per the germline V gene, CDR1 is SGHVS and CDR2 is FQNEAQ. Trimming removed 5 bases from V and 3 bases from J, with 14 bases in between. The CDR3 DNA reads TGTGCCAGCAGCACCCGGGACTCCCTCTACGAGCAGTACTTC. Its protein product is CASSTRDSLYEQYF.

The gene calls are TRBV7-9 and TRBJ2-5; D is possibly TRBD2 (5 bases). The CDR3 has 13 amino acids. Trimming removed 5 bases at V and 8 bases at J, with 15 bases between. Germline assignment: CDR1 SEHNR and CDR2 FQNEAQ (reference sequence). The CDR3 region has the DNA TGTGCCAGCAGCCCCGGGGTGTACGGAACCCAGTACTTC. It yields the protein CASSPGVYGTQYF.

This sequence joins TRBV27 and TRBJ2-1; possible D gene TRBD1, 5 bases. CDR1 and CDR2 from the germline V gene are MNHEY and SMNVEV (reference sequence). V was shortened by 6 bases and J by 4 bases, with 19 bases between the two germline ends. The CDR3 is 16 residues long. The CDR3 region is CASSPDREASYNEQFF. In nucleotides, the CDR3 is TGTGCCAGCAGCCCTGACAGAGAAGCGTCGTACAATGAGCAGTTCTTC.

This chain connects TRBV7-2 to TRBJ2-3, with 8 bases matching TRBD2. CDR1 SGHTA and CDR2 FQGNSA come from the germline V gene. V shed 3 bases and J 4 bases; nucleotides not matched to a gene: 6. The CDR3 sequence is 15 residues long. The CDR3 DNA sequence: TGTGCCAGCAGCTTCGGGGGGGCCCTTGCAGATACGCAGTATTTT. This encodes CASSFGGALADTQYF. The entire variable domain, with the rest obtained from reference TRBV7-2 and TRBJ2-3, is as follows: GAGVSQSPSNKVTEKGKDVELRCDPISGHTALYWYRQSLGQGLEFLIYFQGNSAPDKSGLPSDRFSAERTGGSVSTLTIQRTQQEDSAVYLCASSFGGALADTQYFGPGTRLTVL.

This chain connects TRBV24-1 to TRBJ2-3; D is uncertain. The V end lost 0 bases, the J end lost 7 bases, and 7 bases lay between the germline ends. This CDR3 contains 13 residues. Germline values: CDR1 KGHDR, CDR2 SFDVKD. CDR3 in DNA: TGTGCCACCAGTGATTTGGTTGTTAATACGCAGTATTTT. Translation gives CATSDLVVNTQYF.

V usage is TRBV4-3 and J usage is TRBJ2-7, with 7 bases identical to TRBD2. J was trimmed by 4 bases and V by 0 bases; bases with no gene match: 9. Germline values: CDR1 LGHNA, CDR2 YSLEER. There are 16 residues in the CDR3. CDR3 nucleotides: TGCGCCAGCAGCCAAGATCGGCCTAGCGGCCTTTACGAGCAGTACTTC. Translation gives CASSQDRPSGLYEQYF.